This passage covers 26 T cell receptor beta chains from one sample sequenced in a study of T cells in Graves' hyperthyroidism and ophthalmopathy. RNA transcripts served as the template for amplifying TCR beta CDR3 regions. An initial round of RT-PCR targeting the TCR CDR3 relied on the HTBI primer set. TCRdb re-called the multiplex PCR reads through MiXCR, storing one row per CDR3 protein. This sample has tens of thousands of distinct CDR3 sequences, with roughly 58% found just once. Sequencing was performed on blood. The receptors were gathered from a woman aged 55-70 years with Graves' ophthalmopathy.

This rearrangement joins TRBV9 to TRBJ2-1; 11 nucleotides line up with TRBD2. The ends lost 0 bases at V and 5 bases at J; junction bases unmatched: 10. This CDR3 contains 18 residues. Germline V lookup: CDR1 SGDLS, CDR2 YYNGEE. The CDR3 sequence is CASSVEGSGGARNNEQFF. Written as DNA, the CDR3 is TGTGCCAGCAGCGTAGAGGGTAGCGGGGGGGCCAGAAACAATGAGCAGTTCTTC.

This clonotype was counted at least ten times. The rearrangement links TRBV6-2 or TRBV6-3 to TRBJ2-2, with D uncertain. V lost 2 bases to trimming and J lost 7 bases, with 8 bases between them. CDR3 size: 13 residues. Germline V gene data show CDR1 as MNHEY and CDR2 as SVGEGT. This chain's CDR3 is CASSYGDFGELFF. CDR3 in DNA: TGTGCCAGCAGTTACGGTGACTTCGGGGAGCTGTTTTTT.

The rearrangement links TRBV4-1 to TRBJ2-7; 7 bases are shared with TRBD2. CDR3 length equals 17 residues. The V segment lost 3 bases and the J segment 0 bases; nucleotides outside the gene matches: 11. Germline lookup yields CDR1 MGHRA and CDR2 YSYEKL. The CDR3 nucleotides read TGCGCCAGCAGCCAGGCCTACGGGGGGTTCCACTCCTACGAGCAGTACTTC. Encoded protein: CASSQAYGGFHSYEQYF.

The rearrangement uses TRBV12-3 or TRBV12-4 and TRBJ2-1, with 12 bases identical to TRBD2. The V segment lost 3 bases and the J segment 9 bases; nucleotides outside the gene matches: 6. CDR3 length: 15 residues. CDR3 DNA: TGTGCCAGCAGTTTGACTAGCGGGAGTATGCGTGAGCAGTTCTTC. This translates into CASSLTSGSMREQFF.

The V call is TRBV7-9, the J call TRBJ2-7; TRBD1 aligns across 9 bases. Germline V gives CDR1 SEHNR, CDR2 FQNEAQ (reference sequence). The V and J ends lost 4 bases and 3 bases, in that order; junction bases with no gene match: 10. The CDR3 covers 16 residues. In DNA form, the CDR3 reads TGTGCCAGCAGCTCATCCGGGACAGGGTCTTTCTACGAGCAGTACTTC. Protein sequence: CASSSSGTGSFYEQYF.

The table lists this clonotype with many counts. The J gene is TRBJ2-1, the V gene TRBV5-4, with D unresolved. V shed 0 bases and J shed 8 bases, with 6 bases lying between them. There are 12 residues in the CDR3. Germline values: CDR1 SGHNT, CDR2 YYREEE (reference sequence). The CDR3 is CASSLAADEQFF. The CDR3, as DNA: TGTGCCAGCAGCTTGGCGGCCGATGAGCAGTTCTTC. The entire variable domain, with the rest obtained from reference TRBV5-4 and TRBJ2-1, is as follows: ETGVTQSPTHLIKTRGQQVTLRCSSQSGHNTVSWYQQALGQGPQFIFQYYREEENGRGNFPPRFSGLQFPNYSSELNVNALELDDSALYLCASSLAADEQFFGPGTRLTVL.

This clonotype was seen at least ten times. The chain recombines TRBV27 with TRBJ2-5, with 14 bases fitting TRBD2. The ends lost 6 bases at V and 5 bases at J; junction bases unmatched: 8. CDR1 is MNHEY and CDR2 is SMNVEV in the germline V gene (reference sequence). CDR3 length: 16 residues. CDR3 protein: CASSRTSGRSWETQYF. The CDR3 DNA reads TGTGCCAGCAGCCGGACTAGCGGGAGGTCGTGGGAGACCCAGTACTTC.

This clonotype was detected ten times or more. This sequence joins TRBV19 and TRBJ1-5, with D unresolved. V was clipped by 4 bases and J by 0 bases, with 13 bases between them. CDR1 and CDR2 (germline): LNHDA, SQIVND (reference sequence). This CDR3 contains 16 residues. The CDR3 DNA reads TGTGCCAGTAGTAATTGGCAGTCCTCTAGCAATCAGCCCCAGCATTTT. Amino acid sequence: CASSNWQSSSNQPQHF.

At least ten counts were recorded for this clonotype. This rearrangement joins TRBV7-6 to TRBJ1-1; TRBD1 matches 7 bases. CDR1 is SGHVS, CDR2 FNYEAQ, per germline. The CDR3 extends over 14 amino acids. With 5 bases clipped from V and 4 bases from J, the junction kept 7 bases outside the gene matches. Here the CDR3 reads CASSQRGGVTEAFF. As DNA, the CDR3 is TGTGCCAGCAGCCAAAGAGGGGGCGTCACTGAAGCTTTCTTT.

This clonotype has just a few counts. The rearrangement links TRBV7-2 to TRBJ2-5; the match to TRBD2 covers 7 bases. With V trimmed by 6 bases and J by 2 bases, 12 bases remained unmatched. There are 16 residues in the CDR3. Germline CDR1 reads SGHTA; CDR2 reads FQGNSA. CDR3 sequence (DNA): TGTGCCAGCAGTTTGGGGCTAGCGGAGACACAAGAGACCCAGTACTTC. The encoded protein is CASSLGLAETQETQYF.

This clonotype was counted ten times or more. The chain is built from TRBV7-3 and TRBJ2-1, with TRBD2 matching 15 bases. Per germline, CDR1 SGHTA and CDR2 FQGTGA. After removal of 4 bases from V and 6 bases from J, the junction contained 1 base not matched to a gene. The CDR3 extends over 15 amino acids. This chain's CDR3 is CASSSGLAGGNEQFF. Here the CDR3 DNA reads TGTGCCAGCAGCTCGGGACTAGCGGGAGGCAATGAGCAGTTCTTC.

J is TRBJ2-5 and V is TRBV7-2; 12 nucleotides line up with TRBD2. J lost 6 bases, V lost 5 bases, and 4 bases had no gene match. Germline CDR1 and CDR2: SGHTA and FQGNSA. This CDR3 comprises 14 residues. The CDR3 region has the DNA TGTGCCAGCAGCCGACTAGCGGGAGCGCAGACCCAGTACTTC. Translating gives CASSRLAGAQTQYF.

This clonotype was detected ten times or more. The chain links TRBV6-5 to TRBJ1-4; D is perhaps TRBD1 (5 bases). The V end was cut by 2 bases, the J end by 4 bases, with 11 bases between. The CDR3 sequence is 15 residues long. Germline V gene data show CDR1 as MNHEY and CDR2 as SVGAGI. DNA for the CDR3: TGTGCCAGCAGTTACGGGGGAGAGGGTAATGAAAAACTGTTTTTT. Its protein is CASSYGGEGNEKLFF.

The chain combines TRBV10-2 with TRBJ2-1; D gene uncertain. In germline, CDR1 is WSHSY, CDR2 SAAADI. The CDR3 sequence is 15 residues long. The V and J ends lost 2 bases and 0 bases respectively, with 8 bases between them. CDR3 sequence: CASSERQLSYNEQFF. The CDR3 DNA reads as TGCGCCAGCAGTGAGAGGCAGCTCTCCTACAATGAGCAGTTCTTC.

This clonotype was observed at least ten times. The chain has TRBV20-1 and TRBJ2-7; 8 nucleotides line up with TRBD1. Trimming cost V 2 bases and J 3 bases; bases outside gene matches: 6. This CDR3 contains 14 residues. Germline CDR1 DFQATT, CDR2 SNEGSKA (reference sequence). DNA for the CDR3: TGCAGTGCTAGATCGGCAGGGGGCTTCTACGAGCAGTACTTC. Protein: CSARSAGGFYEQYF.

This chain uses TRBV6-4 with TRBJ2-3; D is uncertain. CDR1 is MRHNA and CDR2 is SNTAGT in the germline V gene. V lost 0 bases and J lost 0, with 4 bases in between. CDR3 size: 14 residues. The CDR3 spells CASSDSDSTDTQYF. CDR3 coding DNA: TGTGCCAGCAGTGACTCGGACAGCACAGATACGCAGTATTTT.

A note on this clonotype: Germline and junction disagree at one end, which may indicate a read error. The chain couples TRBV2 to TRBJ2-1; D is unclear. Looked up from germline, CDR1 is SNHLY and CDR2 is FYNNEI. This CDR3 has 15 residues. The CDR3 DNA is TGTGCCACCCAGAATGACAAGAGCTCCTACGATGAGCAGTTCTTC. Translating gives CATQNDKSSYDEQFF.

This clonotype was counted many times. The chain joins TRBV6-5 to TRBJ1-6; the D is unclear. V dropped 10 bases and J dropped 9 bases, with 19 bases sitting between them. Germline lookup yields CDR1 MNHEY and CDR2 SVGAGI. The CDR3 runs to 14 residues. CDR3 sequence: CATLPEEGFSPLHF. CDR3 bases: TGTGCCACCCTCCCCGAGGAAGGATTTTCACCCCTCCACTTT.

The chain is built from TRBV10-3 and TRBJ1-2; 7 bases match TRBD1. The V gene's germline CDR1 is ENHRY and CDR2 SYGVKD. This CDR3 contains 15 residues. The V segment lost 10 bases and the J segment 4 bases; nucleotides outside the gene matches: 15. The chain's CDR3 is CATLGPTGNGYGYTF. CDR3 coding DNA: TGTGCCACCCTGGGACCGACAGGGAACGGCTATGGCTACACCTTC.

Remarks on this clonotype: It is likely a read error, because the conserved phenylalanine at the end of the CDR3 is missing. It is unclear where the CDR3 begins or ends on the DNA, so no DNA is shown, and the CDR3 is as TCRdb lists it. This chain uses TRBV11-1 with TRBJ2-7; no DNA check was done on the table's D call, TRBD2. A total of 8 residues make up the CDR3, ends included. In germline, CDR1 is SGHAT, CDR2 FQDESV (reference sequence). The CDR3 sequence: CASSSGLA.

The chain employs TRBV5-1 and TRBJ1-5; D call uncertain. V was cut by 0 bases and J by 2 bases, with 9 bases left in between. The CDR3 consists of 15 residues. The germline V gene has CDR1 SGHRS and CDR2 YFSETQ. The CDR3 DNA sequence: TGCGCCAGCAGCTTGGACTCCAGAGGCAATCAGCCCCAGCATTTT. Translating it yields CASSLDSRGNQPQHF.

In this sample, this clonotype turned up many times. The rearrangement links TRBV5-8 to TRBJ2-5, with 7 bases that match TRBD2. From germline, CDR1 is SGHTS and CDR2 YDEGEE. Losses at the gene ends were 0 bases for V and 1 base for J; bases not matched to a gene: 3. The CDR3 length is 15 residues. CDR3 in amino acids: CASSLVGGIQETQYF. DNA of the CDR3: TGTGCCAGCAGCTTGGTCGGGGGGATCCAAGAGACCCAGTACTTC. The entire variable domain, with the rest obtained from reference TRBV5-8 and TRBJ2-5, is as follows: EAGVTQSPTHLIKTRGQQATLRCSPISGHTSVYWYQQALGLGLQFLLWYDEGEERNRGNFPPRFSGRQFPNYSSELNVNALELEDSALYLCASSLVGGIQETQYFGPGTRLLVL.

Concerning this clonotype itself: Possible read error: a much larger clone is one base away. The chain carries TRBV18 and TRBJ2-3; D may correspond to TRBD1 or TRBD2 (5 bases each). CDR1 KGHSH and CDR2 LQKENI come from the germline V gene. The CDR3 is made up of 15 amino acids. The CDR3 reads CTSSPTRGGTDTQYF. For the CDR3, the DNA is TGTACCAGCTCACCAACCCGGGGCGGCACAGATACGCAGTATTTT.

V and J are TRBV20-1 and TRBJ2-7; 7 nucleotides line up with TRBD2. The CDR3 has 12 residues. Germline V CDR1 and CDR2: DFQATT, SNEGSKA (reference sequence). Germline trimming cut 7 bases from V and 5 bases from J; bases unmatched to any gene: 8. CDR3 DNA sequence: TGCAGTGTTCCGTTCAGCGGGAACGAGCAGTACTTC. Its protein product is CSVPFSGNEQYF.

This clonotype was found many times. The chain joins TRBV20-1 to TRBJ1-5, with TRBD1 as a possible D gene (6 bases). V was trimmed by 6 bases and J by 4 bases, leaving 13 bases between them. From germline, CDR1 is DFQATT and CDR2 SNEGSKA (reference sequence). The CDR3 length is 13 residues. The CDR3 bases are TGCAGTGCGGGGGGCAAAGGTAATCAGCCCCAGCATTTT. Translating it yields CSAGGKGNQPQHF.

A word on this clonotype: Without the conserved terminal phenylalanine or tryptophan, this CDR3 likely stems from a read error. Because the CDR3's place on the DNA is in doubt, the DNA is left out and the CDR3 is given as listed by TCRdb. The chain combines TRBV7-2 with TRBJ1-2; the D call of TRBD1 is as the table states it, not checked on the DNA. The CDR3 numbers 14 amino acids, ends counted. Germline lookup yields CDR1 SGHTA and CDR2 FQGNSA. The CDR3 spells CASSLAGGQGMTTV.